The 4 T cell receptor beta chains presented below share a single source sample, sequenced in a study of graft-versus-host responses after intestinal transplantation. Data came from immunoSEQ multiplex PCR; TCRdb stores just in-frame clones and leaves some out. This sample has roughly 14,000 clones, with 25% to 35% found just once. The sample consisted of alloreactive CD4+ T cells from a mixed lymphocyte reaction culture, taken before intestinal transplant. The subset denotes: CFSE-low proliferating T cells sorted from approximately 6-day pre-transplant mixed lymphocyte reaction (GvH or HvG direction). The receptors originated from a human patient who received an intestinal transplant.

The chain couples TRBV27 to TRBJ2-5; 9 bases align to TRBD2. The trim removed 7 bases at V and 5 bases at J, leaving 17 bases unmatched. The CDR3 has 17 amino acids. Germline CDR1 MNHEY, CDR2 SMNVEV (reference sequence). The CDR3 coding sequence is TGTGCCAGCATGTACTCGGGACTAGCACAAAGAGGGGAGACCCAGTACTTC. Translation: CASMYSGLAQRGETQYF.

Here the CDR3 reads CASSLTGGLGNEQFF. The CDR3 nucleotides are TGTGCCAGCAGTCTAACAGGGGGCCTCGGGAATGAGCAGTTCTTC. V gene TRBV28 combines with J gene TRBJ2-1; 9 bases align to TRBD1. Germline V gives CDR1 MDHEN, CDR2 SYDVKM. Trimming cost V 5 bases and J 7 bases; bases outside gene matches: 9. The CDR3 consists of 15 residues. Filled out from reference TRBV28 and TRBJ2-1, the complete variable domain reads DVKVTQSSRYLVKRTGEKVFLECVQDMDHENMFWYRQDPGLGLRLIYFSYDVKMKEKGDIPEGYSVSREKKERFSLILESASTNQTSMYLCASSLTGGLGNEQFFGPGTRLTVL.

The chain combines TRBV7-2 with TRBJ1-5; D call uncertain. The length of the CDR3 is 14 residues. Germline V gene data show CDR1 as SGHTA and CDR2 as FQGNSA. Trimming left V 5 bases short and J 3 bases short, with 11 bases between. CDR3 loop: CASSTDGINQPQHF. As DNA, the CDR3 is TGTGCCAGCAGCACGGACGGGATCAATCAGCCCCAGCATTTT.

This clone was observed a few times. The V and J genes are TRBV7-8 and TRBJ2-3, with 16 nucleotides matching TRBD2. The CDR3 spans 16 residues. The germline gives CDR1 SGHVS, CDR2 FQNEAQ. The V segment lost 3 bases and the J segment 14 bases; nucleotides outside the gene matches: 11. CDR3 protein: CASSLAGTSGRARGYF. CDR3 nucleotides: TGTGCCAGCAGCTTGGCCGGGACTAGCGGGAGGGCTCGGGGGTATTTT. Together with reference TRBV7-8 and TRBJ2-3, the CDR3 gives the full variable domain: GAGVSQSPRYKVAKRGQDVALRCDPISGHVSLFWYQQALGQGPEFLTYFQNEAQLDKSGLPSDRFFAERPEGSVSTLKIQRTQQEDSAVYLCASSLAGTSGRARGYFGPGTRLTVL.